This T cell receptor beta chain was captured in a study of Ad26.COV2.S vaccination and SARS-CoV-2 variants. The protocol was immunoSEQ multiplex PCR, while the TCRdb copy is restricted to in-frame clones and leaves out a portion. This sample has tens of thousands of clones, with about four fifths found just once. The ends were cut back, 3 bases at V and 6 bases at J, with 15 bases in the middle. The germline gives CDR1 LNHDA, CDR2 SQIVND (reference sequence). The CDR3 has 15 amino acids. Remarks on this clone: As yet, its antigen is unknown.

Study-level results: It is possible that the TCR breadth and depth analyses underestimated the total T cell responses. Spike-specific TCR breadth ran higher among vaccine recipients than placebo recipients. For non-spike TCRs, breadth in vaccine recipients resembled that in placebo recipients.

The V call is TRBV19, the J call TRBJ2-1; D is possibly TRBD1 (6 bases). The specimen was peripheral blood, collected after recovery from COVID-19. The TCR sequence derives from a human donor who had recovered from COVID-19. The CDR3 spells CASSMGAWQTNEQFF. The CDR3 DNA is TGTGCCAGTAGTATGGGGGCTTGGCAGACCAATGAGCAGTTCTTC.